The 21 T cell receptor beta chains in this list originate from one sample, sequenced in a study of T cell responses to AZD1222 COVID-19 vaccine (dated by TCRdb to about 2021). Libraries came from the immunoSEQ multiplex PCR assay. The table was pulled from immuneACCESS by TCRdb, which kept in-frame rearrangements only. Such tables lose some clones; where checked, under half of the loss comes from unresolved V genes, and the rest has no known cause. This sample has 150,000 to 200,000 clones in its table, and around 92% of those were observed once. The ten biggest clones cover less than 11% of the sample. The sample's time point label, in plain terms: baseline before first vaccination. The sample in question was peripheral blood, obtained on day 0 of AZD1222 vaccination. The receptors here all came from an adult in good health.

This clone has a handful of counts. The V and J genes are TRBV28 and TRBJ1-2; D gene uncertain. In germline, CDR1 is MDHEN, CDR2 SYDVKM. This CDR3 is 13 amino acids long. The V and J ends lost 3 bases and 1 base respectively, with 6 bases between them. The CDR3 DNA reads as TGTGCCAGCAGTTTGAAGGGTAACTATGGCTACACCTTC. It yields the protein CASSLKGNYGYTF.

The table lists this clone with a count of one. The chain employs TRBV6-5 and TRBJ1-1; a possible D gene is TRBD1 (5 bases). The CDR3 contains 14 residues. The V gene lost 7 bases and the J gene lost 2 bases, with 14 bases spanning the gap. CDR1 and CDR2 (germline): MNHEY, SVGAGI. CDR3 sequence: CASTYAGANTEAFF. In DNA, the CDR3 is TGTGCCAGCACCTATGCCGGGGCTAACACTGAAGCTTTCTTT.

The chain combines TRBV5-1 with TRBJ1-5; TRBD1 matches 9 bases. Trimming cost V 4 bases and J 1 base; bases outside gene matches: 6. CDR1 is SGHRS, CDR2 YFSETQ, per germline. The CDR3 covers 16 residues. The CDR3 reads CASSKEGQGSNQPQHF. CDR3 DNA sequence: TGCGCCAGCAGCAAGGAGGGACAGGGAAGCAATCAGCCCCAGCATTTT.

This chain links TRBV5-1 with TRBJ2-6, with D hard to call. CDR3 length: 16 residues. The germline gives CDR1 SGHRS, CDR2 YFSETQ. The V gene lost 0 bases and the J gene lost 4 bases, with 11 bases spanning the gap. Here the CDR3 reads CASSLGADAGANVLTF. Here the CDR3 DNA reads TGCGCCAGCAGCTTGGGGGCAGATGCAGGGGCCAACGTCCTGACTTTC.

This clone appeared a single time. V and J are TRBV4-3 and TRBJ1-2; 7 bases are a match to TRBD1. V lost 1 base to trimming and J lost 4 bases; unmatched junction nucleotides: 0. The CDR3 extends over 13 amino acids. Germline CDR1 and CDR2: LGHNA and YSLEER. CDR3 protein: CASSQGDSYGYTF. The CDR3, as DNA: TGCGCCAGCAGCCAAGGGGACAGCTATGGCTACACCTTC.

This clone came up once. This chain links TRBV28 with TRBJ1-1, with D hard to call. This CDR3 has 12 residues. Trimming left V 2 bases short and J 5 bases short, with 6 bases between. Germline V gene sequence: CDR1 MDHEN, CDR2 SYDVKM. The CDR3 DNA follows: TGTGCCAGCAGTTTAGGGGAGACTGAAGCTTTCTTT. Translated, it gives CASSLGETEAFF.

This clone was detected only once. This chain uses TRBV5-1 with TRBJ2-6, with 8 bases matching TRBD1. Germline V gene data show CDR1 as SGHRS and CDR2 as YFSETQ. The V segment lost 5 bases and the J segment 0 bases; nucleotides outside the gene matches: 4. This CDR3 contains 16 residues. The chain's CDR3 is CASSDRGRSGANVLTF. The CDR3 DNA sequence: TGCGCCAGCAGTGACAGGGGCCGCTCTGGGGCCAACGTCCTGACTTTC.

This chain uses TRBV19 with TRBJ1-2; D perhaps matches TRBD1 (6 bases). The CDR3 runs 13 residues. The germline V and J ends were trimmed by 4 bases and 4 bases, with 10 bases remaining between them. Germline V CDR1 and CDR2: LNHDA, SQIVND (reference sequence). The CDR3 is CASSTGVPYGYTF. In nucleotides, the CDR3 is TGTGCCAGTAGTACAGGGGTCCCCTATGGCTACACCTTC.

The chain combines TRBV19 with TRBJ2-7; the D gene is possibly TRBD1 (6 bases). Germline V CDR1 and CDR2: LNHDA, SQIVND (reference sequence). CDR3 length: 14 amino acids. V lost 5 bases to trimming and J lost 4 bases, with 15 bases between them. The CDR3 protein is CASSSTTDRYEQYF. The CDR3 DNA is TGTGCCAGTAGTTCAACCACGGACAGATACGAGCAGTACTTC.

The chain carries TRBV18 and TRBJ1-5; D ambiguous. Germline V lookup: CDR1 KGHSH, CDR2 LQKENI. V lost 5 bases, J lost 0 bases, and 8 bases lay in between. The CDR3 covers 14 residues. The CDR3 protein is CASSAVHSNQPQHF. In DNA form, the CDR3 reads TGTGCCAGCTCAGCAGTTCATAGCAATCAGCCCCAGCATTTT.

The genes are TRBV12-3 or TRBV12-4 and TRBJ2-7; weak D call: TRBD1 (6 bases). This CDR3 spans 12 amino acids. V was cut by 5 bases and J by 5 bases, with 10 bases left in between. CDR3 nucleotides: TGTGCCAGCAGTCGGACAGATAACGAGCAGTACTTC. Translating it yields CASSRTDNEQYF.

V usage is TRBV6-2 or TRBV6-3 and J usage is TRBJ2-3, with D perhaps matching TRBD2 (6 bases). Germline CDR1 is MNHEY and CDR2 is SVGEGT. V shed 2 bases and J shed 8 bases, with 23 bases lying between them. The CDR3 contains 17 residues. This CDR3 is CASSYGGSGTRGATQYF. Here the CDR3 DNA reads TGTGCCAGCAGTTACGGGGGTAGCGGAACACGTGGTGCTACGCAGTATTTT.

The chain has TRBV7-9 and TRBJ2-7; TRBD1 matches 10 bases. V was pared by 5 bases and J by 6 bases, with 13 bases of the junction left unmatched. The CDR3 runs 16 residues. Germline lookup yields CDR1 SEHNR and CDR2 FQNEAQ (reference sequence). The CDR3 loop is CASSPGPGQGTGEQYV. As DNA, the CDR3 is TGTGCCAGCAGCCCCGGACCGGGACAGGGGACCGGCGAGCAGTACGTC.

The genes are TRBV5-1 and TRBJ2-6; D may be TRBD1 or TRBD2 (6 bases each). The CDR3 sequence is 16 residues long. CDR1 is SGHRS, CDR2 YFSETQ, per germline. Deletions cut 7 bases from V and 1 base from J, with 15 bases between. CDR3 in DNA: TGCGCCAGCTCAGAGGGGGGTAAATCTGGGGCCAACGTCCTGACTTTC. It encodes CASSEGGKSGANVLTF.

The chain combines TRBV30 with TRBJ2-2; D remains ambiguous. The ends were cut back, 0 bases at V and 5 bases at J, with 7 bases in the middle. Per germline, CDR1 GTSNPN and CDR2 SVGIG (reference sequence). This CDR3 is built from 13 residues. CDR3 in DNA: TGTGCCTGGAGTGTAGCAGGAACCGGGGAGCTGTTTTTT. The encoded protein is CAWSVAGTGELFF.

This clone appeared a single time. The chain joins TRBV19 to TRBJ2-5, with D unclear. Trimming cost V 4 bases and J 5 bases, with 14 bases left between them. The CDR3 is 14 residues long. Germline CDR1 is LNHDA and CDR2 is SQIVND (reference sequence). CDR3 in amino acids: CASSTLWGGETQYF. The CDR3 DNA sequence: TGTGCCAGTAGTACCCTCTGGGGTGGGGAGACCCAGTACTTC.

The V call is TRBV24-1, the J call TRBJ1-2; 7 bases agree with TRBD1. Unmatched junction bases numbered 8, after V lost 4 bases and J lost 4 bases. Germline V CDR1 and CDR2: KGHDR, SFDVKD. The CDR3 has 15 residues. CDR3 sequence reads: CATSDTRDSTYGYTF. The CDR3 nucleotides are TGTGCCACCAGTGACACCCGGGACAGCACCTATGGCTACACCTTC.

This clone was recorded only once. This chain uses TRBV18 with TRBJ1-1, with a possible D match to TRBD1 (5 bases). CDR1 is KGHSH, CDR2 LQKENI, per germline. V gave up 3 bases and J gave up 1 base, with 6 bases separating them. This CDR3 is 13 amino acids long. CDR3 coding DNA: TGTGCCAGCTCACCGGGGGAGAACACTGAAGCTTTCTTT. Amino acids: CASSPGENTEAFF.

The chain joins TRBV19 to TRBJ2-7; a weak D match, TRBD2 (5 bases). The CDR3 extends over 12 amino acids. The germline V gene encodes CDR1 LNHDA and CDR2 SQIVND (reference sequence). V was trimmed by 1 base and J by 6 bases, leaving 7 bases between them. CDR3 coding DNA: TGTGCCAGTAGTATAGGAGGGAGCGAGCAGTACTTC. Translation gives CASSIGGSEQYF.

The chain is built from TRBV10-3 and TRBJ1-1, with D perhaps matching TRBD1 (5 bases). The V and J ends lost 2 bases and 1 base respectively, with 11 bases between them. The CDR3 spans 15 residues. Per germline, CDR1 ENHRY and CDR2 SYGVKD. DNA of the CDR3: TGTGCCATCAGTGAGAAGGGACGCCAGAACACTGAAGCTTTCTTT. The encoded protein is CAISEKGRQNTEAFF.

The chain couples TRBV3-1 (or the pseudogene TRBV3-2) to TRBJ1-3; D is possibly TRBD1 (5 bases). The V end lost 4 bases, the J end lost 4 bases, and 17 bases lay between the germline ends. Germline CDR1 LGHDT, CDR2 YNNKEL (reference sequence). The CDR3 sequence is 16 residues long. In DNA form, the CDR3 reads TGTGCCAGCAGCCGGGGCCGAGCCTTAACGGGAAACACCATATATTTT. It specifies CASSRGRALTGNTIYF.